The 12 T cell receptor beta chains below come from one sample, sequenced in a study of T-cell reconstitution after alpha-beta-depleted transplantation in children. Library preparation (for TCRbeta) was performed with unique molecular identifiers. TCRdb fed the PCR reads into MiXCR, producing one record per CDR3 protein. The sample lists approximately 520,000 distinct CDR3 sequences; 10% to 12% were seen once. The sample here was PBMCs, mostly from graft donor cells, taken 180 days after TCRalphabeta/CD19-depleted stem cell transplant. These receptors all come from a female patient between 2 and 15 years old who had a stem cell transplant for aplastic anemia, so the T cells may come from the graft donor.

This clonotype has ten or more counts. The rearrangement links TRBV3-1 to TRBJ2-5, with TRBD2 matching over 12 bases. This CDR3 is built from 15 residues. Looked up from germline, CDR1 is LGHDT and CDR2 is YNNKEL (reference sequence). V was pared by 2 bases and J by 5 bases, with 3 bases of the junction left unmatched. The CDR3 here is CASSQTSGRHETQYF. In nucleotides, the CDR3 is TGTGCCAGCAGCCAAACTAGCGGGAGGCACGAGACCCAGTACTTC.

This clonotype showed up just a few times. V usage is TRBV5-1 and J usage is TRBJ2-1; 8 nucleotides agree with TRBD2. After removal of 4 bases from V and 5 bases from J, the junction contained 8 bases not matched to a gene. Germline V CDR1 and CDR2: SGHRS, YFSETQ. CDR3 length: 15 amino acids. CDR3 amino acids: CASSLGLVLDNEQFF. The CDR3 DNA reads as TGCGCCAGCAGCCTGGGACTAGTCCTTGACAATGAGCAGTTCTTC.

The V gene is TRBV18, the J gene TRBJ2-6; 10 bases fit TRBD1. The CDR3 is 20 residues long. V was pared by 0 bases and J by 3 bases, with 11 bases of the junction left unmatched. Per germline, CDR1 KGHSH and CDR2 LQKENI. The CDR3 sequence is CASSPPLTGGGVNGANVLTF. The DNA of the CDR3 is TGTGCCAGCTCACCACCTTTGACAGGGGGCGGTGTCAATGGGGCCAACGTCCTGACTTTC.

In this sample, this clonotype turned up a few times. V and J are TRBV25-1 and TRBJ1-2, with 9 bases matching TRBD1. The CDR3 sequence is 15 residues long. V gave up 4 bases and J gave up 2 bases; unmatched junction bases: 5. The germline CDR1 and CDR2 sequences are MGHDK and SYGVNS. Here the CDR3 DNA reads TGTGCCAGCAGTGCAGGACAGGGGCTGAACTATGGCTACACCTTC. Protein: CASSAGQGLNYGYTF.

This clonotype occurred a few times. J is TRBJ2-1 and V is TRBV12-3 or TRBV12-4; D is undetermined. CDR3 length: 13 residues. V was pared by 6 bases and J by 4 bases, with 10 bases between. CDR3 protein: CASSSTDYNEQFF. CDR3 nucleotides: TGTGCCAGCAGCTCCACCGATTACAATGAGCAGTTCTTC.

This clonotype was detected only a few times. The chain is built from TRBV9 and TRBJ1-3; 7 bases fit TRBD1. The CDR3 runs 13 residues. Germline CDR1 and CDR2: SGDLS and YYNGEE. J gave up 5 bases and V 4 bases, and 3 bases lay outside the gene matches. The CDR3 DNA is TGTGCCAGCAGCCAACAGGGGAGAAACACCATATATTTT. This gives the protein CASSQQGRNTIYF.

This clonotype was seen only a few times. The V call is TRBV29-1, the J call TRBJ1-1; TRBD1 is a possible D gene (5 bases). V was clipped by 1 base and J by 5 bases, with 14 bases between them. Germline V gene data show CDR1 as SQVTM and CDR2 as ANQGSEA. CDR3 length: 14 residues. CDR3 sequence (DNA): TGCAGCGTTGAAGCTGGGGCCGGGGGGACTGAAGCTTTCTTT. Encoded protein: CSVEAGAGGTEAFF.

There are a few counts of this clonotype. The rearrangement joins TRBV20-1 to TRBJ1-5, with D possibly TRBD1 on 6 matching bases. V dropped 5 bases and J dropped 9 bases, with 20 bases sitting between them. CDR3 length equals 14 residues. Germline CDR1 and CDR2: DFQATT and SNEGSKA (reference sequence). CDR3 loop: CSALSRDNPWPQHF. The CDR3 DNA reads as TGCAGTGCTCTCTCCCGGGACAACCCTTGGCCCCAGCATTTT.

The genes are TRBV20-1 and TRBJ1-1; tentatively, D is TRBD1 (6 bases). The V end lost 5 bases, the J end lost 5 bases, and 18 bases lay between the germline ends. The germline gives CDR1 DFQATT, CDR2 SNEGSKA (reference sequence). This CDR3 contains 14 residues. The CDR3 region has the DNA TGCAGTGCTGATCTCGGAACAGGGACGACTGAAGCTTTCTTT. Translated, it gives CSADLGTGTTEAFF.

CDR3 in amino acids: CASSQDWFGTRNEQFF. In nucleotides, the CDR3 is TGCGCCAGCAGCCAAGATTGGTTCGGGACTAGGAATGAGCAGTTCTTC. The genes are TRBV4-3 and TRBJ2-1, with 8 nucleotides matching TRBD2. Trimming removed 0 bases from V and 7 bases from J; junction bases left unmatched: 8. Germline CDR1 reads LGHNA; CDR2 reads YSLEER. This CDR3 is 16 amino acids long.

This clonotype has more than one count but fewer than ten. The V and J genes are TRBV5-1 and TRBJ2-7, with 7 positions matching TRBD1. The CDR3 is made up of 14 amino acids. Germline CDR1 and CDR2: SGHRS and YFSETQ. J lost 5 bases, V lost 4 bases, and 9 bases had no gene match. The CDR3 region is CASSLRQGTHEQYF. CDR3 sequence (DNA): TGCGCCAGCAGCCTGCGACAGGGCACGCACGAGCAGTACTTC.

This clonotype has a handful of counts. V and J are TRBV7-9 and TRBJ2-1; a possible D gene is TRBD2 (6 bases). CDR3 length equals 15 residues. Per germline, CDR1 SEHNR and CDR2 FQNEAQ (reference sequence). The V end was cut by 5 bases, the J end by 7 bases, with 18 bases between. CDR3 coding DNA: TGTGCCAGCAGCACCAAGGCGGGGAGCGCGAATGAGCAGTTCTTC. This translates into CASSTKAGSANEQFF. Complete variable domain (other parts from reference TRBV7-9 and TRBJ2-1): DTGVSQNPRHKITKRGQNVTFRCDPISEHNRLYWYRQTLGQGPEFLTYFQNEAQLEKSRLLSDRFSAERPKGSFSTLEIQRTEQGDSAMYLCASSTKAGSANEQFFGPGTRLTVL.